The 13 T cell receptor beta chains in this list originate from one sample, sequenced in a study of T cells in Graves' hyperthyroidism and ophthalmopathy. RNA transcripts yielded amplified TCR beta CDR3 regions. Carried out on the TCR CDR3, a first-round RT-PCR used the HTBI primer set. Using its own MiXCR run on the multiplex PCR reads, TCRdb lists one record per CDR3 protein. Of 540,000 or so distinct CDR3 sequences in the sample, about 45% were seen once. Sequences were obtained from peripheral blood or thyroid tissue (not recorded which). The receptors derive from an adult woman with Graves' disease, either hyperthyroidism or ophthalmopathy (not recorded which).

This clonotype was counted at least ten times. V is TRBV2 and J is TRBJ1-5; weak D call: TRBD1 (5 bases). Germline assignment: CDR1 SNHLY and CDR2 FYNNEI. V lost 8 bases, J lost 8 bases, and 19 bases lay in between. The CDR3 is made up of 14 amino acids. Here the CDR3 reads CASGQGDFYEPQHF. Here the CDR3 DNA reads TGTGCCAGCGGGCAAGGGGACTTTTATGAGCCCCAGCATTTT.

This clonotype has ten or more counts. This chain connects TRBV7-3 to TRBJ1-1, with D perhaps matching TRBD1 (6 bases). Trimming cost V 4 bases and J 7 bases, with 16 bases left between them. Per the germline V gene, CDR1 is SGHTA and CDR2 is FQGTGA. CDR3 size: 14 residues. The CDR3 bases are TGTGCCAGCAGCTCCCTTCCAGGGGCCGGTGAAGCTTTCTTT. Translating gives CASSSLPGAGEAFF.

This clonotype occurred a few times. V gene TRBV6-5 combines with J gene TRBJ1-1; D remains unclear. The length of the CDR3 is 18 residues. Germline V lookup: CDR1 MNHEY, CDR2 SVGAGI. Trimming took off 6 bases at V and 0 bases at J, with 23 bases between the two ends. The CDR3 loop is CASSPIAGRRIMNTEAFF. CDR3 sequence (DNA): TGTGCCAGCAGCCCTATCGCTGGGCGCCGAATAATGAACACTGAAGCTTTCTTT.

This clonotype is a singleton in its sample. The rearrangement uses TRBV19 and TRBJ2-3; no reliable D call. V was clipped by 6 bases and J by 0 bases, with 10 bases between them. Per germline, CDR1 LNHDA and CDR2 SQIVND (reference sequence). This CDR3 is built from 14 residues. CDR3: CASSRISSTDTQYF. The DNA for the CDR3 is TGTGCCAGTAGCAGGATTTCTAGCACAGATACGCAGTATTTT.

The rearrangement joins TRBV7-9 to TRBJ2-7, with 9 bases identical to TRBD2. Germline-derived CDR1 and CDR2 are SEHNR and FQNEAQ (reference sequence). The CDR3 extends over 18 amino acids. V dropped 5 bases and J dropped 5; count of bases not matched to a gene: 19. The CDR3 coding sequence is TGTGCCAGCAGCAACCACCAAGCCCTTGGGCTAGCGGGGAACGAGCAGTACTTC. As protein: CASSNHQALGLAGNEQYF.

This clonotype was counted many times. This chain uses TRBV7-6 with TRBJ1-1; TRBD1 matches 9 bases. This CDR3 spans 16 amino acids. V was pared by 4 bases and J by 4 bases, with 10 bases of the junction left unmatched. Germline V CDR1 and CDR2: SGHVS, FNYEAQ. For the CDR3, the DNA is TGTGCCAGCAGCTGGGACAGGGAGGAGTTAGGCACTGAAGCTTTCTTT. Translating gives CASSWDREELGTEAFF.

This clonotype was observed a few times. J is TRBJ2-7 and V is TRBV7-2; D is unclear. Germline CDR1 reads SGHTA; CDR2 reads FQGNSA. The V end lost 6 bases, the J end lost 3 bases, and 15 bases lay between the germline ends. The CDR3 length is 14 residues. The chain's CDR3 is CASRPDRSYYEQYF. Here the CDR3 DNA reads TGTGCCAGCAGACCGGATAGGTCCTACTACGAGCAGTACTTC.

The V and J genes are TRBV29-1 and TRBJ2-2; D not resolved. Trimming removed 7 bases from V and 1 base from J, with 13 bases in between. The CDR3 contains 14 residues. Per the germline V gene, CDR1 is SQVTM and CDR2 is ANQGSEA. CDR3 nucleotides: TGCAGCGCTCGGAGAACACTGAACACCGGGGAGCTGTTTTTT. This gives the protein CSARRTLNTGELFF.

This clonotype was counted ten times or more. This CDR3 reads CASSLDQQPQHF. The DNA for the CDR3 is TGTGCCAGCAGCTTAGACCAACAGCCCCAGCATTTT. This chain uses TRBV7-9 with TRBJ1-5; D remains ambiguous. The CDR3 extends over 12 amino acids. V gave up 1 base and J gave up 7 bases, with 5 bases separating them. In germline, CDR1 is SEHNR, CDR2 FQNEAQ (reference sequence).

The DNA for the CDR3 is TGCAGTTTAAGACAGGGCAATCAGCCCCAGCATTTT. Its protein product is CSLRQGNQPQHF. V and J are TRBV20-1 and TRBJ1-5; the D gene is possibly TRBD1 (6 bases). This CDR3 contains 12 residues. Looked up from germline, CDR1 is DFQATT and CDR2 is SNEGSKA (reference sequence). V was cut by 8 bases and J by 2 bases, with 10 bases left in between.

The chain employs TRBV19 and TRBJ1-3; D not resolved. The CDR3 contains 14 residues. Trimming cost V 7 bases and J 8 bases, with 18 bases left between them. CDR1 and CDR2 (germline): LNHDA, SQIVND (reference sequence). The CDR3 nucleotides are TGTGCCAGTACGCCGAAATGGTTTGAGGACACCATATATTTT. Protein: CASTPKWFEDTIYF.

In this sample, this clonotype turned up many times. V gene TRBV7-2 combines with J gene TRBJ1-1; D unresolved. This CDR3 is 13 amino acids long. V lost 5 bases and J lost 0, with 7 bases in between. CDR1 and CDR2 from the germline V gene are SGHTA and FQGNSA. The CDR3 DNA follows: TGTGCCAGCAGCCGCCGCATGAACACTGAAGCTTTCTTT. It yields the protein CASSRRMNTEAFF. The whole variable domain, remainder taken from reference TRBV7-2 and TRBJ1-1, is GAGVSQSPSNKVTEKGKDVELRCDPISGHTALYWYRQSLGQGLEFLIYFQGNSAPDKSGLPSDRFSAERTGGSVSTLTIQRTQQEDSAVYLCASSRRMNTEAFFGQGTRLTVV.

This clonotype was picked up many times. The chain joins TRBV5-8 to TRBJ1-2; D possibly corresponds to TRBD1 (6 bases). Germline-derived CDR1 and CDR2 are SGHTS and YDEGEE. Trimming removed 0 bases from V and 4 bases from J, with 16 bases in between. The CDR3 runs to 16 residues. The CDR3 here is CASSLAGSGALYGYTF. The CDR3 region has the DNA TGTGCCAGCAGCTTGGCAGGATCAGGGGCGCTCTATGGCTACACCTTC. Using reference TRBV5-8 and TRBJ1-2 for the parts outside the CDR3, the full variable domain is EAGVTQSPTHLIKTRGQQATLRCSPISGHTSVYWYQQALGLGLQFLLWYDEGEERNRGNFPPRFSGRQFPNYSSELNVNALELEDSALYLCASSLAGSGALYGYTFGSGTRLTVV.